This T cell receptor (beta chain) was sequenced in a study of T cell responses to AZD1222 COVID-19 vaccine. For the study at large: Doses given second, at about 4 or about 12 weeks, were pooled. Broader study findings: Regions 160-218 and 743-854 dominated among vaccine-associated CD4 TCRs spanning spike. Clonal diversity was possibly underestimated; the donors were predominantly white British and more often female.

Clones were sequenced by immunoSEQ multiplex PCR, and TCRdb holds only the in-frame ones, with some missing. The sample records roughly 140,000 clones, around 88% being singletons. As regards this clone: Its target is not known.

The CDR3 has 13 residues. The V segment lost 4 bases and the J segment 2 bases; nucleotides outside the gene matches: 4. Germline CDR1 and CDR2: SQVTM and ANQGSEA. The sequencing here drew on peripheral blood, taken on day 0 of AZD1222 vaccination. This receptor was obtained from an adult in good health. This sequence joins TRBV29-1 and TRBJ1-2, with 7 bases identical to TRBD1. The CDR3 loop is CSVATGPNYGYTF. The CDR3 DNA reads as TGCAGCGTTGCGACAGGGCCAAACTATGGCTACACCTTC.